This section outlines one T cell receptor (beta chain) sequence together with its context. This record belongs to a study of blood T cell repertoires in COVID-19. About the study: Spain, Italy and the United States supplied samples that represented acute and convalescent COVID-19.

The CDR3 covers 18 residues. V lost 3 bases and J lost 2; bases outside the gene matches: 12. Germline V gene data show CDR1 as KGHSH and CDR2 as LQKENI. In the original analysis: Estimated nucleated cell counts came from reference gene primer amplification. Only in-frame clones appear in the TCRdb table, and some are missing; sequencing was by immunoSEQ multiplex PCR. V and J calls and clone size follow that table, whereas D and trimming were derived from the DNA. This table has about 410,000 clones, roughly 90% appearing once. The sequencing sample was made of peripheral blood. The rearrangement links TRBV18 to TRBJ2-2; TRBD1 matches 7 bases. This TCR was sampled from a woman aged 25 to 39 with active or convalescent COVID-19. The CDR3 bases are TGTGCCAGCTCACCCCGCAGTGTGGGGACAGCCAACACCGGGGAGCTGTTTTTT. Translated: CASSPRSVGTANTGELFF.